These T cell receptor beta chains were read from a single sample in a study of radiation and T cells in renal cell carcinoma. Only in-frame clones appear in the TCRdb table, and some are missing; sequencing was by immunoSEQ multiplex PCR. The sample comprises tens of thousands of clones, 65% to 90% of which are singletons, and about 23% rests with the top ten. The sequencing here drew on blood, taken from a patient whose treatment included radiotherapy and nephrectomy. All receptors derive from a woman aged 50 to 60 with renal cell carcinoma. CDR3s include the opening cysteine and the closing phenylalanine or tryptophan. The order of the fields is clone size, D gene, CDR3 length, J gene, V gene, CDR3 DNA, CDR3 protein. A D gene is named only where the DNA matches it firmly. Not every row has a clone size; where given, it reads once, few, many or a size class.

clone size: .
D gene: .
CDR3 length: 15
J gene: TRBJ2-5
V gene: TRBV7-8
CDR3 DNA: TGTGCCAGCAGCCCACGCATTGCGCTCCGGGAGACCCAGTACTTC
CDR3 protein: CASSPRIALRETQYF

clone size: .
D gene: .
CDR3 length: 13
J gene: TRBJ1-5
V gene: TRBV2
CDR3 DNA: TGTGCCAGCGGCCGTGACAGCAATCAGCCCCAGCATTTT
CDR3 protein: CASGRDSNQPQHF

clone size: .
D gene: .
CDR3 length: 13
J gene: TRBJ1-3
V gene: TRBV19
CDR3 DNA: TGTGCCAGTAGTATTAGCTCTGGAAACACCATATATTTT
CDR3 protein: CASSISSGNTIYF

clone size: .
D gene: .
CDR3 length: 14
J gene: TRBJ1-5
V gene: TRBV6-1
CDR3 DNA: TGTGCCAGCAGTGAATGGCGAGGGGATCAGCCCCAGCATTTT
CDR3 protein: CASSEWRGDQPQHF

clone size: .
D gene: .
CDR3 length: 16
J gene: TRBJ1-1
V gene: TRBV13
CDR3 DNA: TGTGCCAGCAGCTTAGGCAGGGTTCAGGAAAACACTGAAGCTTTCTTT
CDR3 protein: CASSLGRVQENTEAFF

clone size: .
D gene: TRBD1
CDR3 length: 14
J gene: TRBJ1-2
V gene: TRBV15
CDR3 DNA: TGTGCCACCAGCGGAATTACAGGGGGCTATGGCTACACCTTC
CDR3 protein: CATSGITGGYGYTF

clone size: once
D gene: TRBD1
CDR3 length: 16
J gene: TRBJ1-1
V gene: TRBV4-3
CDR3 DNA: TGCGCCAGCAGCCAAGATTCGGGACAGCCTCCCACTGAAGCTTTCTTT
CDR3 protein: CASSQDSGQPPTEAFF

clone size: .
D gene: .
CDR3 length: 14
J gene: TRBJ1-4
V gene: TRBV5-4
CDR3 DNA: TGTGCCAGCAGCTCGGTGGGCCTCCCTGAAAAACTGTTTTTT
CDR3 protein: CASSSVGLPEKLFF

clone size: .
D gene: .
CDR3 length: 15
J gene: TRBJ2-6
V gene: TRBV19
CDR3 DNA: TGTGCCAGTAGTATAACGGGATCTGGGGCCAACGTCCTGACTTTC
CDR3 protein: CASSITGSGANVLTF

clone size: .
D gene: .
CDR3 length: 15
J gene: TRBJ2-2
V gene: TRBV19
CDR3 DNA: TGTGCCAGTAGATGGGGCCAGACTACAGGCGGGGAGCTGTTTTTT
CDR3 protein: CASRWGQTTGGELFF

clone size: .
D gene: TRBD1
CDR3 length: 15
J gene: TRBJ1-5
V gene: TRBV6-1
CDR3 DNA: TGTGCCAGCAGTACCCAAGGACAGGGTGGCCAGCCCCAGCATTTT
CDR3 protein: CASSTQGQGGQPQHF

clone size: .
D gene: TRBD2
CDR3 length: 16
J gene: TRBJ2-3
V gene: TRBV5-4
CDR3 DNA: TGTGCCAGCAGCAAGACTAGCGGGGCCTCCGCAGATACGCAGTATTTT
CDR3 protein: CASSKTSGASADTQYF

clone size: .
D gene: .
CDR3 length: 13
J gene: TRBJ2-7
V gene: TRBV5-8
CDR3 DNA: TGTGCCAGCAGGCGATCCGGGGCTCGCGAGCAGTACTTC
CDR3 protein: CASRRSGAREQYF

clone size: .
D gene: .
CDR3 length: 13
J gene: TRBJ2-3
V gene: TRBV5-1
CDR3 DNA: TGCGCCAGCAGCCAGGGGACATCGGATACGCAGTATTTT
CDR3 protein: CASSQGTSDTQYF

clone size: .
D gene: .
CDR3 length: 12
J gene: TRBJ1-1
V gene: TRBV28
CDR3 DNA: TGTGCCAGCAGGCTTAAACGAACTGAAGCTTTCTTT
CDR3 protein: CASRLKRTEAFF

clone size: .
D gene: .
CDR3 length: 11
J gene: TRBJ1-1
V gene: TRBV6-1
CDR3 DNA: TGTGCCAGCAGTGGGGAAACTGAAGCTTTCTTT
CDR3 protein: CASSGETEAFF

clone size: .
D gene: .
CDR3 length: 13
J gene: TRBJ2-7
V gene: TRBV15
CDR3 DNA: TGTGCCACCAGCACCCCAGGCCGGACCGAGCAGTACTTC
CDR3 protein: CATSTPGRTEQYF

clone size: .
D gene: .
CDR3 length: 14
J gene: TRBJ2-1
V gene: TRBV10-3
CDR3 DNA: TGTGCCATCAGTGAGGGACACGGAGGTAATGAGCAGTTCTTC
CDR3 protein: CAISEGHGGNEQFF

clone size: .
D gene: .
CDR3 length: 14
J gene: TRBJ1-2
V gene: TRBV6-6
CDR3 DNA: TGTGCCAGCAGTTACTCGGTAGGGCGGTATGGCTACACCTTC
CDR3 protein: CASSYSVGRYGYTF

clone size: .
D gene: .
CDR3 length: 15
J gene: TRBJ2-1
V gene: TRBV4-3
CDR3 DNA: TGCGCCAGCAGCCAAGATAAGGGACCGTACAATGAGCAGTTCTTC
CDR3 protein: CASSQDKGPYNEQFF

clone size: once
D gene: .
CDR3 length: 16
J gene: TRBJ1-2
V gene: TRBV4-2
CDR3 DNA: TGTGCCAGCAGCGGAGCCAGCGAGACAGCACACTATGGCTACACCTTC
CDR3 protein: CASSGASETAHYGYTF

clone size: .
D gene: .
CDR3 length: 14
J gene: TRBJ2-3
V gene: TRBV10-3
CDR3 DNA: TGTGCCATCAGTGTCGGGGGCGCGGCAGATACGCAGTATTTT
CDR3 protein: CAISVGGAADTQYF

clone size: .
D gene: .
CDR3 length: 12
J gene: TRBJ2-3
V gene: TRBV9
CDR3 DNA: TGTGCCAGCAGCTATGGATTAGATACGCAGTATTTT
CDR3 protein: CASSYGLDTQYF

clone size: .
D gene: TRBD1
CDR3 length: 16
J gene: TRBJ1-2
V gene: TRBV28
CDR3 DNA: TGTGCCAGCAGTTTCATAGCGAGACAGGGTGGCTATGGCTACACCTTC
CDR3 protein: CASSFIARQGGYGYTF

clone size: once
D gene: .
CDR3 length: 16
J gene: TRBJ2-1
V gene: TRBV9
CDR3 DNA: TGTGCCAGCAGCTCCCCGGTTGGGGGACGGACGGATGAGCAGTTCTTC
CDR3 protein: CASSSPVGGRTDEQFF